One sample yielded the 24 T cell receptor beta chains listed below, sequenced in a study of PD-1 blockade in classical Hodgkin lymphoma. Every patient had relapsed following autologous stem cell transplantation, and cohorts differed in brentuximab vedotin exposure. Method: immunoSEQ multiplex PCR; TCRdb's copy keeps in-frame clones and lacks some. Among about 46,000 clones listed, approximately 73% were seen once. The material sequenced was peripheral blood mononuclear cells (PBMCs), taken at baseline. The source is a human donor with classical Hodgkin lymphoma.

The gene calls are TRBV7-3 and TRBJ2-5; D is undetermined. The germline gives CDR1 SGHTA, CDR2 FQGTGA. This CDR3 has 14 amino acids. Trimming took 2 bases from V and 2 from J, leaving 9 bases between them. Here the CDR3 reads CASSLENTQETQYF. The CDR3 DNA is TGTGCCAGCAGCTTAGAGAACACACAAGAGACCCAGTACTTC. The full variable domain, with the rest looked up from reference TRBV7-3 and TRBJ2-5, is GAGVSQTPSNKVTEKGKYVELRCDPISGHTALYWYRQSLGQGPEFLIYFQGTGAADDSGLPNDRFFAVRPEGSVSTLKIQRTERGDSAVYLCASSLENTQETQYFGPGTRLLVL.

The chain combines TRBV19 with TRBJ1-4, with 8 bases identical to TRBD1. With V trimmed by 3 bases and J by 0 bases, 6 bases remained unmatched. CDR1 and CDR2 (germline): LNHDA, SQIVND (reference sequence). CDR3 length: 17 residues. The CDR3 is CASSMAYRGSTNEKLFF. CDR3 DNA sequence: TGTGCCAGTAGTATGGCGTACAGGGGGTCAACTAATGAAAAACTGTTTTTT.

This clone showed up just a few times. This rearrangement joins TRBV5-1 to TRBJ1-4, with TRBD1 matching 10 bases. The length of the CDR3 is 14 residues. The ends lost 5 bases at V and 8 bases at J; junction bases unmatched: 6. Germline CDR1 is SGHRS and CDR2 is YFSETQ. Here the CDR3 DNA reads TGCGCCAGCAGTTTGACAGGGGGCGAAGAAAAACTGTTTTTT. It yields the protein CASSLTGGEEKLFF.

The chain employs TRBV7-9 and TRBJ2-3; 9 bases fit TRBD2. The trim removed 4 bases at V and 0 bases at J, leaving 5 bases unmatched. From germline, CDR1 is SEHNR and CDR2 FQNEAQ (reference sequence). The CDR3 runs 16 residues. The CDR3 nucleotides are TGTGCCAGCAGCTCCGAGCGGGGGGCTAGCACAGATACGCAGTATTTT. This codes for CASSSERGASTDTQYF.

The J gene is TRBJ1-6, the V gene TRBV6-1; 7 bases agree with TRBD1. V lost 6 bases, J lost 13 bases, and 9 bases stayed unmatched. The CDR3 runs to 13 residues. The germline CDR1 and CDR2 sequences are MNHNS and SASEGT. CDR3 in DNA: TGTGCCAGCAGCCCAGGGGGAAGGGTCCCCCTCCACTTT. This translates into CASSPGGRVPLHF.

This clone appeared once. The CDR3 DNA reads as TGTGCCAGCAGCGCACCTCTAGCGGGTTCCTACAATGAGCAGTTCTTC. Protein sequence: CASSAPLAGSYNEQFF. This rearrangement joins TRBV7-9 to TRBJ2-1; 8 bases fit TRBD2. CDR1 is SEHNR, CDR2 FQNEAQ, per germline (reference sequence). CDR3 length equals 16 residues. With 5 bases clipped from V and 1 base from J, the junction kept 7 bases outside the gene matches.

This clone was counted once. The chain carries TRBV28 and TRBJ2-2, with TRBD2 identical over 8 bases. Looked up from germline, CDR1 is MDHEN and CDR2 is SYDVKM. V lost 8 bases, J lost 5 bases, and 4 bases stayed unmatched. The CDR3 totals 13 residues. CDR3 nucleotide sequence: TGTGCCAGCTATCCTAGCGGGACCGGGGAGCTGTTTTTT. Translating gives CASYPSGTGELFF. The variable domain in full, completed from reference TRBV28 and TRBJ2-2, reads DVKVTQSSRYLVKRTGEKVFLECVQDMDHENMFWYRQDPGLGLRLIYFSYDVKMKEKGDIPEGYSVSREKKERFSLILESASTNQTSMYLCASYPSGTGELFFGEGSRLTVL.

A single count supports this clone. The rearrangement uses TRBV5-1 and TRBJ2-1; 11 bases map to TRBD2. Germline V CDR1 and CDR2: SGHRS, YFSETQ. V lost 0 bases, J lost 0 bases, and 2 bases stayed unmatched. This CDR3 is 17 amino acids long. CDR3 sequence reads: CASSLAGTSGSYNEQFF. CDR3 in DNA: TGCGCCAGCAGCTTGGCCGGGACTAGCGGCTCCTACAATGAGCAGTTCTTC.

The V call is TRBV19, the J call TRBJ2-7; possible D gene TRBD2, 6 bases. The germline gives CDR1 LNHDA, CDR2 SQIVND (reference sequence). The CDR3 covers 13 residues. V was pared by 5 bases and J by 3 bases, with 11 bases between. CDR3 region: CASSPSGVYEQYF. CDR3 nucleotides: TGTGCCAGTAGTCCTTCGGGGGTCTACGAGCAGTACTTC.

In regard to this clone: One end of the junction is discordant with germline, which a read error may explain. The CDR3 here is CASSLGRNAEAFF. CDR3 coding DNA: TGTGCCAGCAGTTTAGGCAGGAACGCTGAAGCTTTCTTT. The chain combines TRBV28 with TRBJ1-1; D unclear. CDR3 length equals 13 residues. Germline CDR1 reads MDHEN; CDR2 reads SYDVKM.

A remark on this clone: The same CDR3 can be traced to other DNA sequences in this sample. CDR3 loop: CAWSPSTDTQYF. CDR3 DNA: TGTGCCTGGAGTCCAAGCACAGATACGCAGTATTTT. This chain links TRBV30 with TRBJ2-3, with no clear D. From germline, CDR1 is GTSNPN and CDR2 SVGIG (reference sequence). Trimming cost V 2 bases and J 0 bases, with 3 bases left between them. The CDR3 consists of 12 residues. Variable domain in full (rest from reference TRBV30 and TRBJ2-3): SQTIHQWPATLVQPVGSPLSLECTVEGTSNPNLYWYRQAAGRGLQLLFYSVGIGQISSEVPQNLSASRPQDRQFILSSKKLLLSDSGFYLCAWSPSTDTQYFGPGTRLTVL.

The rearrangement joins TRBV19 to TRBJ2-6; D unclear. V lost 5 bases and J 0 bases, leaving 11 bases between the germline ends. Germline V gives CDR1 LNHDA, CDR2 SQIVND (reference sequence). The CDR3 loop spans 16 amino acids. CDR3 sequence reads: CASSGSGFSGANVLTF. The CDR3 nucleotides are TGTGCCAGTAGTGGTTCAGGTTTCTCTGGGGCCAACGTCCTGACTTTC.

The chain couples TRBV21-1 to TRBJ1-4. TRBV21-1 constitutes a pseudogene. CDR3 length equals 18 residues. The CDR3 sequence: CASSRLPPTVGPNEKLFF. In DNA form, the CDR3 reads TGTGCCAGCAGCAGACTTCCCCCGACGGTAGGTCCTAATGAAAAACTGTTTTTT.

The V call is TRBV5-1, the J call TRBJ2-3; 11 nucleotides agree with TRBD2. The V gene end was trimmed by 0 bases and the J gene end by 7 bases; junction bases not matched to a gene: 7. From germline, CDR1 is SGHRS and CDR2 YFSETQ. CDR3 length: 16 amino acids. The CDR3 region is CASSLVAGGLGNTQYF. The CDR3 coding sequence is TGCGCCAGCAGCTTGGTAGCGGGGGGGCTTGGAAATACGCAGTATTTT.

The J gene is TRBJ2-3, the V gene TRBV2; TRBD2 aligns across 8 bases. CDR1 and CDR2 from the germline V gene are SNHLY and FYNNEI. Losses at the gene ends were 9 bases for V and 2 bases for J; bases not matched to a gene: 13. The CDR3 totals 16 residues. As DNA, the CDR3 is TGTGCCAGGGGCGGGGATAGCGGGGATCCCACAGATACGCAGTATTTT. It translates to CARGGDSGDPTDTQYF.

The chain recombines TRBV5-4 with TRBJ2-7; D is possibly TRBD1 or TRBD2 (6 bases each). Germline assignment: CDR1 SGHNT and CDR2 YYREEE (reference sequence). V was clipped by 4 bases and J by 5 bases, with 16 bases between them. The CDR3 contains 14 residues. CDR3 sequence (DNA): TGTGCCAGCAGCCGAGGGGGGCGGAACAACGAGCAGTACTTC. Translation: CASSRGGRNNEQYF.

The chain joins TRBV5-8 to TRBJ2-2, with D possibly TRBD1 on 5 matching bases. V was clipped by 3 bases and J by 4 bases, with 16 bases between them. The CDR3 is made up of 16 amino acids. Germline V gene sequence: CDR1 SGHTS, CDR2 YDEGEE. The CDR3 DNA sequence: TGTGCCAGCAGCTATGGAAGGGGATGGGGCACCGGGGAGCTGTTTTTT. Its protein product is CASSYGRGWGTGELFF.

This clone has only one observation. V is TRBV2 and J is TRBJ1-5; TRBD1 aligns across 7 bases. This CDR3 contains 14 residues. Germline CDR1 and CDR2: SNHLY and FYNNEI. V lost 5 bases, J lost 2 bases, and 3 bases stayed unmatched. The CDR3 spells CASSFGQGNQPQHF. DNA of the CDR3: TGTGCCAGCAGTTTTGGACAGGGCAATCAGCCCCAGCATTTT.

The chain is built from TRBV11-3 and TRBJ2-7; D is possibly TRBD1 (5 bases). This CDR3 has 14 amino acids. Germline-derived CDR1 and CDR2 are SGHNT and YENEEA. Trimming shortened V by 3 bases and J by 2 bases, and 11 bases separated the two germline ends. The chain's CDR3 is CASSFPGRPYEQYF. The CDR3 nucleotides are TGTGCCAGCAGCTTTCCAGGGCGCCCCTACGAGCAGTACTTC.

V is TRBV9 and J is TRBJ2-2; D possibly uses TRBD1 or TRBD2 (5 bases each). This CDR3 is built from 13 residues. Trimming pared 4 bases from V and 4 bases from J, leaving 8 bases between. Germline CDR1 is SGDLS and CDR2 is YYNGEE. Written as DNA, the CDR3 is TGTGCCAGCAGCCTGAGGGGCACCGGGGAGCTGTTTTTT. The encoded protein is CASSLRGTGELFF.

This clone was seen more than once but under ten times. The J gene is TRBJ2-2, the V gene TRBV6-1; no clear D. This CDR3 is built from 15 residues. CDR1 is MNHNS, CDR2 SASEGT, per germline. Trimming removed 1 base at V and 1 base at J, with 7 bases between. CDR3 region: CASSEERMNTGELFF. Written as DNA, the CDR3 is TGTGCCAGCAGTGAAGAAAGGATGAACACCGGGGAGCTGTTTTTT.

The DNA for the CDR3 is TGTGCCAGCAGTTATTGGGACAGGGGCTACCAAGAGACCCAGTACTTC. This translates into CASSYWDRGYQETQYF. The chain employs TRBV6-5 and TRBJ2-5; 10 nucleotides agree with TRBD1. After removal of 3 bases from V and 0 bases from J, the junction contained 4 bases not matched to a gene. The germline V gene encodes CDR1 MNHEY and CDR2 SVGAGI. CDR3 length: 16 residues.

With respect to this clone: The germline gene is not matched at one end of the junction; a read error may be the cause. The chain uses TRBV5-1 and TRBJ2-1, with TRBD2 as a possible D gene (5 bases). CDR3 length equals 11 residues. The V gene's germline CDR1 is SGHRS and CDR2 YFSETQ. The CDR3 nucleotides read TGTGCCAGCAGCGCCGGACTGGGGCAGTTCTTC. Protein: CASSAGLGQFF. The full variable domain, rest sourced from reference TRBV5-1 and TRBJ2-1, is KAGVTQTPRYLIKTRGQQVTLSCSPISGHRSVSWYQQTPGQGLQFLFEYFSETQRNKGNFPGRFSGRQFSNSRSEMNVSTLELGDSALYLCASSAGLGQFFGPGTRLTVL.

This chain connects TRBV18 to TRBJ1-2, with 7 bases matching TRBD1. The V gene end was trimmed by 3 bases and the J gene end by 1 base; junction bases not matched to a gene: 5. The germline gives CDR1 KGHSH, CDR2 LQKENI. This CDR3 contains 15 residues. This CDR3 reads CASSPTGRSNYGYTF. In DNA form, the CDR3 reads TGTGCCAGCTCACCGACAGGGAGGAGTAACTATGGCTACACCTTC.